This TCR beta chain is drawn from a study of T-cell reconstitution after alpha-beta-depleted transplantation in children (dated by TCRdb to about 2016). In the study overall: T-cell immune reconstitution after TCRalphabeta/CD19-depleted allogeneic hematopoietic cell transplantation in children was quantitatively tracked in the study by means of TCR repertoire profiling. The paper as a whole reports these results and caveats: Hyperexpanded clone frequencies declined over subsequent months; after one year, T-cell counts and TCRbeta diversity were mostly attributed to newly produced T cells. About two months after transplant, the apparently early recovery of alphabetaT-cell counts reportedly depended on just several hundred clones that had expanded rapidly and came from non-depleted graft cells. In some patients, the high TCRbeta diversity seen at day 60 was put down to recipient T cells and intrathymic progenitors that had survived conditioning.

There are a few counts of this clonotype. Its antigen is currently not known. No per-base quality is available; no much larger clone lies one base away. The label giving this sample's treatment or condition can be read as: allogeneic hematopoietic cell transplantation with graft depleted of TCRalphabeta T cells and CD19 B cells. TCRalphabeta/CD19-depleted allogeneic hematopoietic cell grafts were given to the transplant recipients, all of whom were children. The library was made by PCR. Sequencing used an Illumina HiSeq 2500. To normalize quantification of the TCRbeta repertoire, the TCR libraries were built with molecular barcoding that relied on unique molecular identifiers. The public reads were run again by TCRdb, first through fastp at Q25 and then through MiXCR, and only productive beta chains were kept. Identical CDR3 protein sequences are pooled into one entry, listed with their most common genes and DNA. The sample yields 250,000 to 400,000 distinct CDR3 sequences; around 25% were counted once. Approximately 11% of the sample is taken by the ten largest.

V is shortened by 1 base, J by 6 bases, and the region joining them spans 28 bases. From the cysteine through the phenylalanine, the CDR3 covers 19 amino acids. The kept DNA is CDR3 alone, 57 bases in frame from the first base. Reading the germline V gene gives CDR1 MGHRA and CDR2 YSYEKL. The sequence is built from TRBV4-1 and TRBJ2-7; matching of 5 bases hints at TRBD2 as the D gene. The source is a male patient between 10 and 17 years old who had a stem cell transplant for acute lymphoblastic leukemia, so the T cells may come from the graft donor. The sequenced sample was PBMCs, mostly from graft donor cells, obtained 180 days after TCRalphabeta/CD19-depleted stem cell transplant. The nucleotides are TGCGCCAGCAGCCAAGCCCCCGGGATTCAAACGGCCAGCTGGGGCGAGCAGTACTTC. Its coded protein is CASSQAPGIQTASWGEQYF.